Below are 21 T cell receptor beta chains sequenced from a single sample in a study of glioma-infiltrating T cells after dendritic cell vaccination. Time point of the sample: after dendritic cell vaccination, including at tumor progression/relapse. Clones were sequenced by immunoSEQ multiplex PCR, and TCRdb holds only the in-frame ones, with some missing. The table shows about 91,000 clones, with about 81% occurring only once. Sequencing was performed on blood, taken after dendritic cell vaccination. Receptor source: a human donor with glioblastoma.

This sequence joins TRBV6-5 and TRBJ1-2; weak D call: TRBD1 (5 bases). Germline CDR1 and CDR2: MNHEY and SVGAGI. Trimming left V 5 bases short and J 3 bases short, with 13 bases between. The CDR3 totals 14 residues. The CDR3 protein is CASSTRGMYYGYTF. CDR3 bases: TGTGCCAGCAGTACCCGGGGGATGTACTATGGCTACACCTTC.

This clone was observed once. This sequence joins TRBV28 and TRBJ2-7; D possibly corresponds to TRBD1 (5 bases). This CDR3 spans 15 amino acids. The germline V gene encodes CDR1 MDHEN and CDR2 SYDVKM. V was cut by 3 bases and J by 0 bases, with 12 bases left in between. The CDR3 DNA is TGTGCCAGCAGTTTGTCCGCAGGGTCCTCCTACGAGCAGTACGTC. It yields the protein CASSLSAGSSYEQYV.

This chain uses TRBV5-4 with TRBJ1-1, with 7 bases lining up with TRBD1. Looked up from germline, CDR1 is SGHNT and CDR2 is YYREEE (reference sequence). The CDR3 spans 15 residues. Trimming took 1 base from V and 0 from J; bases not matched to a gene: 3. CDR3 in amino acids: CASSLRDSMNTEAFF. Written as DNA, the CDR3 is TGTGCCAGCAGCTTGAGGGACAGTATGAACACTGAAGCTTTCTTT.

V usage is TRBV18 and J usage is TRBJ2-7; D ambiguous. The CDR3 spans 13 residues. Trimming took 4 bases from V and 5 from J, leaving 12 bases between them. Germline V gene data show CDR1 as KGHSH and CDR2 as LQKENI. CDR3 amino acids: CASSRSQDNEQYF. The CDR3 DNA is TGTGCCAGCTCACGATCCCAGGATAACGAGCAGTACTTC. Complete variable domain (other parts from reference TRBV18 and TRBJ2-7): NAGVMQNPRHLVRRRGQEARLRCSPMKGHSHVYWYRQLPEEGLKFMVYLQKENIIDESGMPKERFSAEFPKEGPSILRIQQVVRGDSAAYFCASSRSQDNEQYFGPGTRLTVT.

This clone appeared once. The rearrangement links TRBV19 to TRBJ2-3, with D possibly being TRBD2 (6 bases). Germline CDR1 and CDR2: LNHDA and SQIVND (reference sequence). The ends were cut back, 0 bases at V and 9 bases at J, with 10 bases in the middle. CDR3 length equals 13 residues. The CDR3 nucleotides are TGTGCCAGTAGTATAGAGCTAGCGAAGACGCAGTATTTT. This encodes CASSIELAKTQYF.

The chain recombines TRBV6-1 with TRBJ2-7; D not certain. The length of the CDR3 is 15 residues. Trimming took 5 bases from V and 0 from J, leaving 14 bases between them. CDR1 and CDR2 (germline): MNHNS, SASEGT. The CDR3 DNA is TGTGCCAGCAGTAACACCCATGCGGACTCCTACGAGCAGTACTTC. Residues: CASSNTHADSYEQYF.

V usage is TRBV30 and J usage is TRBJ2-7, with 7 nucleotides matching TRBD1. The V and J ends lost 3 bases and 2 bases, in that order; junction bases with no gene match: 7. CDR3 size: 14 residues. Germline assignment: CDR1 GTSNPN and CDR2 SVGIG (reference sequence). The CDR3 spells CAWSSGTVAYEQYV. Here the CDR3 DNA reads TGTGCCTGGAGCTCCGGGACAGTAGCCTACGAGCAGTACGTC.

V usage is TRBV5-6 and J usage is TRBJ1-6; perhaps TRBD1 as D (5 bases). V was pared by 3 bases and J by 11 bases, with 24 bases between. CDR3 length: 17 residues. Germline loops: CDR1 SGHDT, CDR2 YYEEEE. CDR3 loop: CASSSRRRERGRPPLHF. The CDR3 DNA follows: TGTGCCAGCAGCTCCCGCAGACGCGAAAGGGGTCGTCCACCCCTCCACTTT. The full variable domain, its missing parts supplied by reference TRBV5-6 and TRBJ1-6, is DAGVTQSPTHLIKTRGQQVTLRCSPKSGHDTVSWYQQALGQGPQFIFQYYEEEERQRGNFPDRFSGHQFPNYSSELNVNALLLGDSALYLCASSSRRRERGRPPLHFGNGTRLTVT.

The V and J genes are TRBV25-1 and TRBJ1-2; no definite D call. Germline V gives CDR1 MGHDK, CDR2 SYGVNS. The CDR3 length is 13 residues. V dropped 3 bases and J dropped 8 bases, with 13 bases sitting between them. The CDR3 loop is CASSEELHSGYTF. The CDR3 DNA is TGTGCCAGCAGTGAGGAACTACATTCGGGCTACACCTTC.

The chain combines TRBV5-1 with TRBJ2-5, with D perhaps TRBD2 (6 bases). Trimming took off 2 bases at V and 5 bases at J, with 10 bases between the two ends. The CDR3 has 13 residues. The germline V gene has CDR1 SGHRS and CDR2 YFSETQ. The CDR3 here is CASSFSGEETQYF. CDR3 DNA: TGCGCCAGCAGCTTCTCGGGGGAGGAGACCCAGTACTTC.

The chain joins TRBV5-1 to TRBJ1-5, with D uncertain. CDR3 length: 13 residues. V dropped 0 bases and J dropped 3 bases, with 4 bases sitting between them. The germline V gene has CDR1 SGHRS and CDR2 YFSETQ. The CDR3 reads CASSLGANQPQHF. The CDR3 DNA reads TGCGCCAGCAGCTTGGGGGCCAATCAGCCCCAGCATTTT. The full variable domain, with the rest looked up from reference TRBV5-1 and TRBJ1-5, is KAGVTQTPRYLIKTRGQQVTLSCSPISGHRSVSWYQQTPGQGLQFLFEYFSETQRNKGNFPGRFSGRQFSNSRSEMNVSTLELGDSALYLCASSLGANQPQHFGDGTRLSIL.

The V and J genes are TRBV30 and TRBJ2-1; D may be TRBD2 (5 bases). Germline CDR1 is GTSNPN and CDR2 is SVGIG (reference sequence). The CDR3 contains 14 residues. Trimming stripped 1 base from V and 4 bases from J, with 11 bases between. Here the CDR3 reads CAWSASLTYNEQFF. The CDR3 DNA reads TGTGCCTGGAGTGCTAGCTTGACTTACAATGAGCAGTTCTTC.

This clone counts as medium-sized (0.01 to 0.1%). V and J are TRBV21-1 and TRBJ1-5; the table's D gene call, TRBD1, was not cross checked with the DNA. TRBV21-1 is deemed a pseudogene. This CDR3 has 15 amino acids. This CDR3 reads CASSNEGQFNQPQHF. The CDR3 bases are TGTGCCAGCAGCAACGAGGGACAGTTCAATCAGCCCCAGCATTTT.

The rearrangement joins TRBV28 to TRBJ2-7, with 12 bases identical to TRBD1. V was pared by 3 bases and J by 4 bases, with 7 bases of the junction left unmatched. The CDR3 spans 16 residues. Germline-derived CDR1 and CDR2 are MDHEN and SYDVKM. The CDR3 loop reads CASSFPGTGGLYEQYV. The CDR3 DNA sequence: TGTGCCAGCAGTTTCCCAGGGACAGGGGGCCTATACGAGCAGTACGTC.

V and J are TRBV7-2 and TRBJ1-5; 9 bases match TRBD1. Germline V gene data show CDR1 as SGHTA and CDR2 as FQGNSA. V lost 4 bases to trimming and J lost 14 bases; unmatched junction nucleotides: 6. The length of the CDR3 is 12 residues. The CDR3 DNA follows: TGTGCCAGCAGCTCTAACAGGGGGCAGGAGCATTTT. This codes for CASSSNRGQEHF.

The chain couples TRBV19 to TRBJ2-1; weak D call: TRBD2 (7 bases). V was trimmed by 5 bases and J by 9 bases, leaving 17 bases between them. This CDR3 spans 14 amino acids. CDR1 LNHDA and CDR2 SQIVND come from the germline V gene (reference sequence). The chain's CDR3 is CASSPPGGRVEQFF. As DNA, the CDR3 is TGTGCCAGTAGTCCTCCCGGGGGGCGCGTTGAGCAGTTCTTC. Supplemented by reference TRBV19 and TRBJ2-1, the full variable domain reads DGGITQSPKYLFRKEGQNVTLSCEQNLNHDAMYWYRQDPGQGLRLIYYSQIVNDFQKGDIAEGYSVSREKKESFPLTVTSAQKNPTAFYLCASSPPGGRVEQFFGPGTRLTVL.

This clone showed up just once. The rearrangement joins TRBV15 to TRBJ2-3; no reliable D call. The CDR3 sequence is 14 residues long. The germline V and J ends were trimmed by 0 bases and 3 bases, with 7 bases remaining between them. Germline V gene data show CDR1 as LNHNV and CDR2 as YYDKDF (reference sequence). The chain's CDR3 is CATSRDPGTDTQYF. In nucleotides, the CDR3 is TGTGCCACCAGCAGAGATCCCGGGACAGATACGCAGTATTTT.

The V and J genes are TRBV27 and TRBJ2-1, with 8 positions matching TRBD2. The CDR3 covers 16 residues. The germline V gene has CDR1 MNHEY and CDR2 SMNVEV (reference sequence). The V and J ends lost 0 bases and 5 bases, in that order; junction bases with no gene match: 6. The CDR3 sequence is CASSLSVSGNHNEQFF. The CDR3, as DNA: TGTGCCAGCAGTTTATCGGTTAGCGGGAACCACAATGAGCAGTTCTTC.

The chain couples TRBV7-2 to TRBJ2-1, with 8 bases fitting TRBD2. The V segment lost 3 bases and the J segment 8 bases; nucleotides outside the gene matches: 18. CDR3 length equals 18 residues. Germline V CDR1 and CDR2: SGHTA, FQGNSA. CDR3 sequence (DNA): TGTGCCAGCAGCTTCCGATCGAAGGGAGCGGGAGTTGGCGATGAGCAGTTCTTC. Residues: CASSFRSKGAGVGDEQFF.

This chain connects TRBV19 to TRBJ1-1; the D is unclear. V was trimmed by 5 bases and J by 2 bases, leaving 6 bases between them. This CDR3 is 12 amino acids long. Germline V gene sequence: CDR1 LNHDA, CDR2 SQIVND (reference sequence). The CDR3: CASSLYNTEAFF. For the CDR3, the DNA is TGTGCCAGTAGTTTGTATAACACTGAAGCTTTCTTT.

V usage is TRBV9 and J usage is TRBJ2-3; D is undetermined. The CDR3 consists of 11 residues. Between the trimmed V and J ends, which lost 7 bases and 4 bases, there was a span of 7 bases. Per the germline V gene, CDR1 is SGDLS and CDR2 is YYNGEE. The CDR3 DNA is TGTGCCAGCTCGACTGCAGATACGCAGTATTTT. Translating gives CASSTADTQYF.